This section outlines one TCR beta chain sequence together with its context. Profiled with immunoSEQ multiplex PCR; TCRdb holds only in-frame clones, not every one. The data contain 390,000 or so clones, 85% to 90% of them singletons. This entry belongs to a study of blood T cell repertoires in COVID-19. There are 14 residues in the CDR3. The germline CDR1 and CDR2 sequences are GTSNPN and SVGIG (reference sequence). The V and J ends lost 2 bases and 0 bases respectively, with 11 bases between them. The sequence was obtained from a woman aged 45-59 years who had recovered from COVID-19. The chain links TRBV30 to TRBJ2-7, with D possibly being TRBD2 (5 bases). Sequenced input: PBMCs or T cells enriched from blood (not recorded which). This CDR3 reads CAWSLGRYSYEQYF. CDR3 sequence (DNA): TGTGCCTGGAGTTTAGGGAGATACTCCTACGAGCAGTACTTC.